The next 29 T cell receptor beta chains were all read from a single sample in a study of blood T cells in healthy people across ages. Alongside a J-beta primer mix, a sample-barcoded 5' primer served in a second PCR lasting about 7 to 11 cycles. TCRdb independently ran MiXCR on the 5' RACE reads; one entry per CDR3 protein. The data show about 640,000 distinct CDR3 sequences, about 30% seen once. The sample was blood. These receptors originate from a woman of 80 years or more in good health.

The sample holds many counts of this clonotype. The rearrangement uses TRBV3-1 and TRBJ2-1, with D uncertain. V lost 1 base, J lost 7 bases, and 8 bases lay in between. The CDR3 totals 13 residues. CDR1 LGHDT and CDR2 YNNKEL come from the germline V gene (reference sequence). CDR3: CASSQVLGNEQFF. DNA of the CDR3: TGTGCCAGCAGCCAAGTTTTGGGGAATGAGCAGTTCTTC.

Points on this clonotype: This may arise from a read error, as a much more abundant clone is one base away. The chain carries TRBV12-3 or TRBV12-4 and TRBJ2-1; 9 bases are shared with TRBD2. V shed 4 bases and J 10 bases; nucleotides not matched to a gene: 11. The CDR3 covers 15 residues. The DNA of the CDR3 is TGTGCCAGCAGTTGGGGCGGGGGGGCTTGTTTGGAGCAGTTCTTC. Translated, it gives CASSWGGGACLEQFF.

Relative to its sample, this clonotype is medium-sized. The chain uses TRBV20-1 and TRBJ2-3; D tentatively fits TRBD1 or TRBD2 (5 bases each). In germline, CDR1 is DFQATT, CDR2 SNEGSKA (reference sequence). The CDR3 totals 14 residues. Deletions cut 8 bases from V and 0 bases from J, with 15 bases between. The DNA for the CDR3 is TGCAGTATTGGATTAAGGGACAGCACAGATACGCAGTATTTT. Encoded protein: CSIGLRDSTDTQYF.

The gene calls are TRBV5-1 and TRBJ1-1, with a weak D call TRBD1 (5 bases). The CDR3 sequence is 15 residues long. Germline V CDR1 and CDR2: SGHRS, YFSETQ. The V end lost 5 bases, the J end lost 1 base, and 15 bases lay between the germline ends. The CDR3 DNA reads TGCGCCAGCAGTTATGGGACCCTTCAGAACACTGAAGCTTTCTTT. It codes for CASSYGTLQNTEAFF. The variable domain in full, with the rest retrieved from reference TRBV5-1 and TRBJ1-1, is KAGVTQTPRYLIKTRGQQVTLSCSPISGHRSVSWYQQTPGQGLQFLFEYFSETQRNKGNFPGRFSGRQFSNSRSEMNVSTLELGDSALYLCASSYGTLQNTEAFFGQGTRLTVV.

This clonotype was seen ten or more times. The chain uses TRBV20-1 and TRBJ2-5, with TRBD2 matching over 7 bases. This CDR3 is built from 13 residues. The germline CDR1 and CDR2 sequences are DFQATT and SNEGSKA (reference sequence). Trimming removed 3 bases from V and 4 bases from J; junction bases left unmatched: 5. In DNA form, the CDR3 reads TGCAGTGCTAGTGGACTAGTCGGAGAGACCCAGTACTTC. The encoded protein is CSASGLVGETQYF.

Concerning this clonotype: One base away lies a much larger clone, so this may be a sequencing read error. V gene TRBV6-1 combines with J gene TRBJ2-1; D is unclear. The CDR3 spans 16 residues. V was cut by 3 bases and J by 13 bases, with 25 bases left in between. Germline lookup yields CDR1 MNHNS and CDR2 SASEGT. In DNA, the CDR3 is TGTGCCAGCAGTGACGGAATCGGGTTTGGGCAAGAGACCCAGTTCTTC. It yields the protein CASSDGIGFGQETQFF.

This clonotype occurred many times. This sequence joins TRBV27 and TRBJ1-2; TRBD1 matches 7 bases. The CDR3 is 15 amino acids. Trimming took 5 bases from V and 7 from J; bases not matched to a gene: 13. Germline V gives CDR1 MNHEY, CDR2 SMNVEV (reference sequence). CDR3 bases: TGTGCCAGCAGTCTGAGACAGGGAGACTATCTTGGCTACACCTTC. Translated, it gives CASSLRQGDYLGYTF.

This clonotype showed up just a few times. Mismatch with germline at one junction end may stem from a read error. This chain connects TRBV3-1 to TRBJ2-7; no clear D gene. CDR1 is LGHDT and CDR2 is YNNKEL in the germline V gene (reference sequence). The CDR3 runs 11 residues. CDR3 coding DNA: TGTACCAGCAGCCGTAGCTACGAGCAGTACTTC. Translating it yields CTSSRSYEQYF.

This rearrangement joins TRBV12-3 or TRBV12-4 to TRBJ2-7, with TRBD2 identical over 8 bases. The CDR3 spans 15 residues. The trim removed 4 bases at V and 3 bases at J, leaving 8 bases unmatched. DNA of the CDR3: TGTGCCAGCAGTTCCCCCATAGCGGGGTTCTACGAGCAGTACTTC. Amino acids: CASSSPIAGFYEQYF.

This clonotype was counted many times. The V gene is TRBV27, the J gene TRBJ2-5; D gene ambiguous. The germline CDR1 and CDR2 sequences are MNHEY and SMNVEV (reference sequence). The CDR3 sequence is 13 residues long. The V end lost 6 bases, the J end lost 1 base, and 9 bases lay between the germline ends. CDR3 nucleotides: TGTGCCAGCAGCTTCCGGGCCCAAGAGACCCAGTACTTC. It specifies CASSFRAQETQYF.

This clonotype was picked up one time. This may stem from a read error, because a much larger clone lies one nucleotide away. The chain links TRBV5-1 to TRBJ1-5; possibly TRBD1 for D (5 bases). This CDR3 comprises 14 residues. The germline V gene encodes CDR1 SGHRS and CDR2 YFSETQ. CDR3 sequence reads: CANSLGEGLQPQHF. CDR3 nucleotide sequence: TGCGCCAACAGCTTGGGAGAGGGGCTTCAGCCCCAGCATTTT. Looking up the rest from reference TRBV5-1 and TRBJ1-5 gives the full variable domain: KAGVTQTPRYLIKTRGQQVTLSCSPISGHRSVSWYQQTPGQGLQFLFEYFSETQRNKGNFPGRFSGRQFSNSRSEMNVSTLELGDSALYLCANSLGEGLQPQHFGDGTRLSIL.

The chain employs TRBV20-1 and TRBJ1-5, with TRBD1 matching 9 bases. V was clipped by 5 bases and J by 2 bases; unmatched bases: 4. The CDR3 has 14 residues. Germline CDR1 and CDR2: DFQATT and SNEGSKA (reference sequence). DNA of the CDR3: TGCAGTGCTTTACAGGGGGCTGGCAATCAGCCCCAGCATTTT. Translation gives CSALQGAGNQPQHF.

The chain carries TRBV20-1 and TRBJ1-1, with no clear D. The ends were cut back, 5 bases at V and 3 bases at J, with 10 bases in the middle. Per germline, CDR1 DFQATT and CDR2 SNEGSKA (reference sequence). The CDR3 is 12 residues long. CDR3 DNA: TGCAGTGCTTGGGGTCGCCACACTGAAGCTTTCTTT. It yields the protein CSAWGRHTEAFF.

Points on this clonotype: This may come from a read error, since a much larger clone is one base off. The V call is TRBV6-1, the J call TRBJ2-4; 7 bases are a match to TRBD1. The DNA end is more similar to TRBJ2-7, so the J call may be wrong. Germline assignment: CDR1 MNHNS and CDR2 SASEGT. This CDR3 is built from 14 residues. CDR3 protein: CASSGRQGRGEQYF. The CDR3 region has the DNA TGTGCCAGCAGTGGTAGACAGGGCCGAGGCGAGCAGTACTTC.

The V and J genes are TRBV18 and TRBJ2-1; D perhaps matches TRBD2 (6 bases). CDR3 length equals 14 residues. Trimming stripped 3 bases from V and 8 bases from J, with 14 bases between. The germline CDR1 and CDR2 sequences are KGHSH and LQKENI. DNA for the CDR3: TGTGCCAGCTCACCGCCGGAGGGGTGTCATGAGCAGTTCTTC. As protein: CASSPPEGCHEQFF. Based on the CDR3 plus reference TRBV18 and TRBJ2-1, the full variable domain is NAGVMQNPRHLVRRRGQEARLRCSPMKGHSHVYWYRQLPEEGLKFMVYLQKENIIDESGMPKERFSAEFPKEGPSILRIQQVVRGDSAAYFCASSPPEGCHEQFFGPGTRLTVL.

This clonotype was observed a few times. The chain joins TRBV5-5 to TRBJ1-6, with unresolved D. The germline V gene encodes CDR1 SGHKS and CDR2 YYEKEE (reference sequence). CDR3 size: 16 residues. V lost 5 bases, J lost 7 bases, and 19 bases lay in between. The DNA of the CDR3 is TGTGCCAGCAGTAGAGTTTCAGAAACGGGGAATTCACCCCTCCACTTT. Its translation: CASSRVSETGNSPLHF.

This clonotype was found many times. J is TRBJ2-1 and V is TRBV7-2, with 10 bases lining up with TRBD2. The CDR3 spans 14 residues. CDR1 is SGHTA, CDR2 FQGNSA, per germline. Trimming at V came to 2 bases and at J to 6 bases, leaving 1 base not matched to a gene. CDR3 protein: CASSLLAGVNEQFF. In DNA form, the CDR3 reads TGTGCCAGCAGCTTACTAGCGGGGGTCAATGAGCAGTTCTTC.

This clonotype was recorded at least ten times. This chain links TRBV7-3 with TRBJ1-6, with D unclear. Germline assignment: CDR1 SGHTA and CDR2 FQGTGA. The CDR3 extends over 15 amino acids. The ends were cut back, 1 base at V and 7 bases at J, with 11 bases in the middle. The CDR3 here is CASSLSVGVNSPLHF. As DNA, the CDR3 is TGTGCCAGCAGCTTAAGTGTAGGAGTCAATTCACCCCTCCACTTT. Using reference TRBV7-3 and TRBJ1-6 for the parts outside the CDR3, the full variable domain is GAGVSQTPSNKVTEKGKYVELRCDPISGHTALYWYRQSLGQGPEFLIYFQGTGAADDSGLPNDRFFAVRPEGSVSTLKIQRTERGDSAVYLCASSLSVGVNSPLHFGNGTRLTVT.

This clonotype has a count of ten or more. The chain is built from TRBV7-2 and TRBJ2-5; 14 nucleotides align to TRBD2. Germline V gives CDR1 SGHTA, CDR2 FQGNSA. The CDR3 sequence is 17 residues long. V gave up 5 bases and J gave up 5 bases; unmatched junction bases: 10. The CDR3 DNA is TGTGCCAGCAGCGTTCTCCCGGGACTAGCGGGGGTCGAGACCCAGTACTTC. It translates to CASSVLPGLAGVETQYF.

J is TRBJ2-1 and V is TRBV20-1; 9 bases are a match to TRBD2. Trimming removed 0 bases from V and 9 bases from J; junction bases left unmatched: 18. The CDR3 consists of 18 residues. Looked up from germline, CDR1 is DFQATT and CDR2 is SNEGSKA (reference sequence). In DNA, the CDR3 is TGCAGTGCTAGAGATCTCCCCAGGACTAGCGTGGGGGCGGGTGAGCAGTTCTTC. Protein sequence: CSARDLPRTSVGAGEQFF.

This clonotype appeared a few times. Possible read error: a much larger clone is one base away. The J gene is TRBJ2-1, the V gene TRBV29-1, with a possible D match to TRBD1 (7 bases). The J call may be mistaken, given a closer DNA end match to TRBJ2-7. This CDR3 spans 13 amino acids. The germline CDR1 and CDR2 sequences are SQVTM and ANQGSEA. The CDR3 region has the DNA TGCAGCGCATTTCAGGGGGGTTACAATGAGCAGTACTTC. Protein: CSAFQGGYNEQYF.

This clonotype was seen many times. A read error may be the cause here, since a much bigger clone is one base away. V usage is TRBV7-2 and J usage is TRBJ2-7; tentatively, D is TRBD1 or TRBD2 (5 bases each). V gave up 5 bases and J gave up 4 bases, with 12 bases separating them. The CDR3 covers 13 residues. Germline V gene data show CDR1 as SGHTA and CDR2 as FQGNSA. The DNA for the CDR3 is TGTGCCAGCAGCCGGGACGGCCGATACGAGCAGTACTTC. It codes for CASSRDGRYEQYF.

The chain couples TRBV20-1 to TRBJ2-3; 8 bases map to TRBD2. The CDR3 extends over 14 amino acids. CDR1 and CDR2 (germline): DFQATT, SNEGSKA (reference sequence). With V trimmed by 4 bases and J by 0 bases, 3 bases remained unmatched. The CDR3 region is CSAKAGVSTDTQYF. The CDR3 DNA sequence: TGCAGTGCTAAAGCGGGAGTTAGCACAGATACGCAGTATTTT.

V gene TRBV4-1 combines with J gene TRBJ1-4; 11 bases line up with TRBD1. Germline loops: CDR1 MGHRA, CDR2 YSYEKL. This CDR3 has 14 amino acids. Trimming took 8 bases from V and 10 from J; bases not matched to a gene: 9. The CDR3 region is CASLSGTGGGKLFF. CDR3 bases: TGCGCCAGCTTATCCGGGACAGGGGGTGGAAAACTGTTTTTT.

The V gene is TRBV15, the J gene TRBJ2-2; possibly TRBD2 for D (6 bases). The CDR3 length is 15 residues. Trimming removed 5 bases at V and 7 bases at J, with 17 bases between. Germline assignment: CDR1 LNHNV and CDR2 YYDKDF (reference sequence). The CDR3 reads CATSGGTPADGELFF. CDR3 DNA sequence: TGTGCCACCAGCGGGGGGACGCCCGCCGACGGGGAGCTGTTTTTT.

This clonotype was counted at least ten times. The chain carries TRBV14 and TRBJ2-1; 8 nucleotides match TRBD2. V dropped 9 bases and J dropped 6; count of bases not matched to a gene: 13. CDR3 length: 15 amino acids. CDR1 SGHDN and CDR2 FVKESK come from the germline V gene. CDR3 protein: CASFPGTSRFNEQFF. For the CDR3, the DNA is TGTGCCAGTTTCCCTGGGACTAGTCGGTTCAATGAGCAGTTCTTC.

This clonotype was counted ten times or more. The CDR3 DNA reads as TGCAGTGCTAGAGTTCCGGGACTAACTCTAGCCAAAAACATTCAGTACTTC. It specifies CSARVPGLTLAKNIQYF. The rearrangement uses TRBV20-1 and TRBJ2-4; 7 bases line up with TRBD2. The CDR3 extends over 17 amino acids. From germline, CDR1 is DFQATT and CDR2 SNEGSKA (reference sequence). After removal of 1 base from V and 0 bases from J, the junction contained 9 bases not matched to a gene.

This clonotype was detected ten times or more. The chain has TRBV12-3 or TRBV12-4 and TRBJ1-2; tentative D call: TRBD1 (6 bases). The ends were cut back, 0 bases at V and 8 bases at J, with 10 bases in the middle. The CDR3 runs to 13 residues. CDR3 in DNA: TGTGCCAGCAGTTTAGCGGACAGCCTAGGCTACACCTTC. Translating gives CASSLADSLGYTF.

The gene calls are TRBV20-1 and TRBJ2-1, with a tentative D call TRBD2 (6 bases). Germline values: CDR1 DFQATT, CDR2 SNEGSKA (reference sequence). V lost 6 bases, J lost 9 bases, and 12 bases lay in between. The CDR3 spans 11 residues. CDR3 bases: TGCAGTGCCCTGACTAGAATTGAGCAGTTCTTC. Encoded protein: CSALTRIEQFF.